This entry features one TCR beta chain sequence. Its antigen is not identified. No infections or other immune events were documented during collection. Some clones are missing from TCRdb's copy, which holds only in-frame ones; the method was immunoSEQ multiplex PCR. The data hold 95,000 to 150,000 clones, with approximately 80% observed a single time. This entry is derived from a study of identifying expanded T cells in peripheral blood. Losses at the gene ends were 6 bases for V and 2 bases for J; bases not matched to a gene: 5. This CDR3 is built from 14 residues. The germline V gene encodes CDR1 SGHRS and CDR2 YFSETQ. Whole-study results and caveats: Clone count variance between approximately two-week samples rose with total template count. Over about two and four weeks, about 17 and 20 clones changed, versus around 1.2 between replicates.

The origin of this receptor is a person aged 18-70 years in good health. The J gene is TRBJ2-3, the V gene TRBV5-1; TRBD1 matches 8 bases. Sequencing input: blood. For the CDR3, the DNA is TGCGCCAGCATGGGACAGGACTACACAGATACGCAGTATTTT. This codes for CASMGQDYTDTQYF.